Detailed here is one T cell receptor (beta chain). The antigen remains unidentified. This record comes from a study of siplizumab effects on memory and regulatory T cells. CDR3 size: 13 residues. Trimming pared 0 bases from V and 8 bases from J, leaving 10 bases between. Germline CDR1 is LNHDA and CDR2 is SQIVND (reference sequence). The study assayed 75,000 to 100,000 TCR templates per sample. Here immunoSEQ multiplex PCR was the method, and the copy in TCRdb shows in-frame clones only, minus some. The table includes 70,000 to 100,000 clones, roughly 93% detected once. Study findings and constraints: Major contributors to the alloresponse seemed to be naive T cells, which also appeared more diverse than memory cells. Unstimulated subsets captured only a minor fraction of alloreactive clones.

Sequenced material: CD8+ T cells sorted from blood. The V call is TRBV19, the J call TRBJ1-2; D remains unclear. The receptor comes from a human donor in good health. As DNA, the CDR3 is TGTGCCAGTAGTATAGATCTAGTCGGGGGCTACACCTTC. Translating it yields CASSIDLVGGYTF.